This TCR beta chain was obtained from a study of T cells in Graves' hyperthyroidism and ophthalmopathy. The overall study: Before treatment of any kind, peripheral blood was taken at initial diagnosis. Findings and caveats of the study: Most expanded thyroid clonotypes above 0.001 recurred in blood.

This clonotype was seen a few times. No antigen is known for it. In making diagnoses, clinical symptoms, serum thyroxine and TRAb, thyroid ultrasound and orbital computed tomography were all used. An approximately 9.4 ml volume of fresh peripheral blood provided the PBMCs. Deletions cut 4 bases from V and 9 bases from J, with 7 bases between. This CDR3 contains 11 residues. The germline CDR1 and CDR2 sequences are MGHDK and SYGVNS. The TCR beta CDR3 regions underwent amplification using RNA transcripts as the source. During a first-round RT-PCR of the TCR CDR3, the HTBI primer set was used. TCRdb re-analysed the multiplex PCR reads in MiXCR, keeping a single row per CDR3 protein. The repertoire holds fewer than 350,000 distinct CDR3 sequences, around 18% seen once, with less than 20% in the top ten.

The chain joins TRBV25-1 to TRBJ1-5; tentative D call: TRBD1 (6 bases). The clonotype comes from a woman between 40 and 55 years old with Graves' ophthalmopathy. The sample consisted of blood. The CDR3 loop is CASSGGGPQHF. The CDR3 DNA sequence: TGTGCCAGCAGTGGAGGGGGGCCCCAGCATTTT.